These T cell receptor beta chains were read from a single sample in a study of a mutant IDH1 vaccine in newly diagnosed glioma. TCRdb keeps only in-frame clones here, not all; method: immunoSEQ multiplex PCR. The sample lists about 32,000 clones; more than 75% were seen once. These receptors are not linked to any known antigen. The sequences come from PBMCs, collected from a glioma patient whose treatment included an IDH1 peptide vaccine. Source of these receptors: a woman aged 40-49 years with glioma. CDR3s include the opening cysteine and the closing phenylalanine or tryptophan. Fields, in order: CDR3 protein, CDR3 DNA, clone size, J gene, D gene, V gene. The D gene is left open where the match is weak. Rows may omit the clone size; those that give it use once, few, many or a size class.

CDR3 protein: CASSPVGGNTEAFF
CDR3 DNA: TGTGCCAGCAGCCCGGTCGGGGGGAACACTGAAGCTTTCTTT
clone size: few
J gene: TRBJ1-1
D gene: .
V gene: TRBV11-1

CDR3 protein: CASSEYGLNTEAFF
CDR3 DNA: TGTGCCAGCAGTGAATATGGACTGAACACTGAAGCTTTCTTT
clone size: .
J gene: TRBJ1-1
D gene: .
V gene: TRBV25-1

CDR3 protein: CASSLFYSYTF
CDR3 DNA: TGTGCCAGCAGCTTGTTCTATAGCTACACCTTC
clone size: .
J gene: TRBJ1-2
D gene: .
V gene: TRBV5-6

CDR3 protein: CASSQARGETQYF
CDR3 DNA: TGTGCCAGCAGCCAGGCCCGGGGAGAGACCCAGTACTTC
clone size: .
J gene: TRBJ2-5
D gene: .
V gene: TRBV7-9

CDR3 protein: CASSVDGGRGYTQYF
CDR3 DNA: TGTGCCAGCAGCGTAGACGGAGGGCGGGGTTATACGCAGTATTTT
clone size: .
J gene: TRBJ2-3
D gene: .
V gene: TRBV9

CDR3 protein: CASSEAGELREPQHF
CDR3 DNA: TGTGCCAGCAGCGAGGCGGGAGAGCTAAGGGAGCCCCAGCATTTT
clone size: .
J gene: TRBJ1-5
D gene: .
V gene: TRBV7-2

CDR3 protein: CASSSGTGSTEAFF
CDR3 DNA: TGTGCCAGCAGCTCCGGGACAGGGAGCACTGAAGCTTTCTTT
clone size: few
J gene: TRBJ1-1
D gene: TRBD1
V gene: TRBV7-6

CDR3 protein: CASTIAIRSYEQYF
CDR3 DNA: TGTGCCAGCACCATTGCAATTCGGTCCTACGAGCAGTACTTC
clone size: .
J gene: TRBJ2-7
D gene: .
V gene: TRBV5-6

CDR3 protein: CASSGGPGNTEAFF
CDR3 DNA: TGTGCCAGCAGTGGCGGCCCGGGGAACACTGAAGCTTTCTTT
clone size: .
J gene: TRBJ1-1
D gene: .
V gene: TRBV2

CDR3 protein: CASSLYSLPGGTGELFF
CDR3 DNA: TGCGCCAGCAGCCTTTACAGTCTCCCGGGGGGCACCGGGGAGCTGTTTTTT
clone size: .
J gene: TRBJ2-2
D gene: TRBD2
V gene: TRBV5-1

CDR3 protein: CAWVGGEQFF
CDR3 DNA: TGTGCCTGGGTCGGGGGCGAGCAGTTCTTC
clone size: .
J gene: TRBJ2-1
D gene: .
V gene: TRBV30

CDR3 protein: CASSVGGLEPQHF
CDR3 DNA: TGTGCCAGCAGCGTAGGTGGGTTGGAGCCCCAGCATTTT
clone size: few
J gene: TRBJ1-5
D gene: .
V gene: TRBV9

CDR3 protein: CASSDLLGNEKLFF
CDR3 DNA: TGTGCCAGTTCCGACCTTCTAGGAAATGAAAAACTGTTTTTT
clone size: once
J gene: TRBJ1-4
D gene: .
V gene: TRBV6-6

CDR3 protein: CASSLGQRVYEQYF
CDR3 DNA: TGTGCCAGCAGCTTAGGGCAGCGGGTCTACGAGCAGTACTTC
clone size: .
J gene: TRBJ2-7
D gene: .
V gene: TRBV11-1

CDR3 protein: CASSLDPYSNQPQHF
CDR3 DNA: TGTGCCAGCAGCTTAGACCCATATAGCAATCAGCCCCAGCATTTT
clone size: .
J gene: TRBJ1-5
D gene: .
V gene: TRBV11-2

CDR3 protein: CASSSRDREGYGYTF
CDR3 DNA: TGTGCCAGCAGCTCCCGGGACAGGGAAGGGTATGGCTACACCTTC
clone size: .
J gene: TRBJ1-2
D gene: TRBD1
V gene: TRBV5-4

CDR3 protein: CAISPTSEADTQYF
CDR3 DNA: TGTGCCATCAGTCCGACTAGCGAAGCAGATACGCAGTATTTT
clone size: .
J gene: TRBJ2-3
D gene: TRBD2
V gene: TRBV10-3

CDR3 protein: CASSQAVGHGYGYTF
CDR3 DNA: TGTGCCAGCAGCCAAGCAGTTGGACACGGGTATGGCTACACCTTC
clone size: .
J gene: TRBJ1-2
D gene: .
V gene: TRBV4-2

CDR3 protein: CASTLWGDTQYF
CDR3 DNA: TGTGCCAGCACCCTCTGGGGAGATACGCAGTATTTT
clone size: .
J gene: TRBJ2-3
D gene: .
V gene: TRBV13

CDR3 protein: CASSLGGTKKTQYF
CDR3 DNA: TGTGCCAGCAGCTTAGGCGGTACAAAGAAGACCCAGTACTTC
clone size: .
J gene: TRBJ2-5
D gene: .
V gene: TRBV7-6

CDR3 protein: CASSLEEGARETQYF
CDR3 DNA: TGTGCCAGCAGCTTAGAAGAGGGGGCGAGGGAGACCCAGTACTTC
clone size: .
J gene: TRBJ2-5
D gene: TRBD1
V gene: TRBV7-9

CDR3 protein: CASIQVGTEAFF
CDR3 DNA: TGTGCCAGCATCCAGGTGGGCACTGAAGCTTTCTTT
clone size: once
J gene: TRBJ1-1
D gene: .
V gene: TRBV7-9

CDR3 protein: CASSLYSHSGNTIYF
CDR3 DNA: TGTGCCAGCAGCTTGTACAGCCACTCTGGAAACACCATATATTTT
clone size: .
J gene: TRBJ1-3
D gene: .
V gene: TRBV5-6

CDR3 protein: CAWSLGGQETQYF
CDR3 DNA: TGTGCCTGGAGTCTGGGGGGCCAAGAGACCCAGTACTTC
clone size: .
J gene: TRBJ2-5
D gene: .
V gene: TRBV30

CDR3 protein: CASSFSLTGAFF
CDR3 DNA: TGTGCCAGCAGCTTTTCCCTTACAGGGGCCTTCTTT
clone size: few
J gene: TRBJ1-1
D gene: TRBD1
V gene: TRBV11-2

CDR3 protein: CASSPPVGPYEQYF
CDR3 DNA: TGTGCCAGCTCACCACCGGTGGGCCCCTACGAGCAGTACTTC
clone size: .
J gene: TRBJ2-7
D gene: .
V gene: TRBV18

CDR3 protein: CASSGGLAGGGDTQYF
CDR3 DNA: TGTGCCAGCAGCGGTGGACTAGCGGGAGGAGGGGATACGCAGTATTTT
clone size: .
J gene: TRBJ2-3
D gene: TRBD2
V gene: TRBV7-2

CDR3 protein: CASSVPWGGSDTGELFF
CDR3 DNA: TGTGCCAGCAGCGTCCCCTGGGGGGGTTCGGACACCGGGGAGCTGTTTTTT
clone size: .
J gene: TRBJ2-2
D gene: TRBD2
V gene: TRBV9

CDR3 protein: CASSTIGGTGGSEQYF
CDR3 DNA: TGCGCCAGCAGCACAATCGGGGGAACAGGGGGCAGCGAGCAGTACTTC
clone size: .
J gene: TRBJ2-7
D gene: TRBD1
V gene: TRBV23-1

CDR3 protein: CASSLERINYGYTF
CDR3 DNA: TGCGCCAGCAGCTTGGAACGGATTAACTATGGCTACACCTTC
clone size: .
J gene: TRBJ1-2
D gene: .
V gene: TRBV5-1

CDR3 protein: CSHTGADTQYF
CDR3 DNA: TGCAGTCATACAGGGGCAGATACGCAGTATTTT
clone size: .
J gene: TRBJ2-3
D gene: TRBD1
V gene: TRBV29-1